This T cell receptor (beta chain) came from a study of CD8+CD57+ T cells in acquired aplastic anemia. Study overall: The DNA of sorted CD4+ and CD8+ cells averaged approximately 3.4 ug.

Notes on the study in general: Common to patients and controls were twenty-nine CD8+ CDR3 sequences.

This clonotype has just a few counts. The antigen remains unidentified. The DNA is omitted, as the CDR3 cannot be located on it reliably, and the CDR3 follows TCRdb's listing. Flow cytometry had shown expanded CD8+CD57+ cells in the patients chosen for sequencing. The TCR beta profiling, which covered VDJ combination and CDR3 sequence, was carried out using genomic DNA as the template. TCRdb called the reads again in MiXCR, with one record for every CDR3 protein. The sample records approximately 260,000 distinct CDR3 sequences, 82% being singletons. Sequences were obtained from sorted CD4+, CD8+, or CD8+CD57+ T cells (not recorded which) from PBMCs. The sequence was collected from a human donor with aplastic anemia.

CDR3 sequence: CASGDGGTHTQYFGPGF. The V gene is TRBV2, the J gene TRBJ1-1; the DNA was not used to check the table's D call, TRBD1. Germline V CDR1 and CDR2: SNHLY, FYNNEI. The length of the CDR3 is 17 amino acids, counting both ends.